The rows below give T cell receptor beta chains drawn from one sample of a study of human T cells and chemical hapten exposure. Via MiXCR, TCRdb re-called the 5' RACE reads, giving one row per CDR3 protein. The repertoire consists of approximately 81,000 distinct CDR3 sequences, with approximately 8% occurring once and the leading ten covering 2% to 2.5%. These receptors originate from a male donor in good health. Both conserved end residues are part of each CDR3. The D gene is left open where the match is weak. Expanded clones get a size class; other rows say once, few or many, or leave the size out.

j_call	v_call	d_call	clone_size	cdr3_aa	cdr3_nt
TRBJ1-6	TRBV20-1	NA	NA	CSAREGTFGGNSPLHF	TGCAGTGCTAGAGAGGGCACCTTCGGGGGAAATTCACCCCTCCACTTT
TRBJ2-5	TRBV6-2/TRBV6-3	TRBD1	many	CASSLLTGVKTQYF	TGTGCCAGCAGTCTCCTGACAGGGGTGAAGACCCAGTACTTC
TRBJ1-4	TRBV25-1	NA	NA	CASSGTGWHEKLFF	TGTGCCAGCAGTGGAACAGGGTGGCATGAAAAACTGTTTTTT
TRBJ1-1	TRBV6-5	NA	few	CASSYSGVGTEAFF	TGTGCCAGCAGTTACTCAGGGGTCGGCACTGAAGCTTTCTTT
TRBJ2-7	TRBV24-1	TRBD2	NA	CATSFPLASLAGSRARWYEQYF	TGTGCCACCAGTTTCCCGTTAGCCTCGCTAGCGGGAAGCCGAGCGAGGTGGTACGAGCAGTACTTC
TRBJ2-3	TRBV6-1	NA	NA	CASSELGASTDTQYF	TGTGCCAGCAGTGAACTCGGGGCTAGCACAGATACGCAGTATTTT
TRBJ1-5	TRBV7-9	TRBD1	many	CASSTPTGDSNQPQHF	TGTGCCAGCAGCACCCCGACAGGGGATAGCAATCAGCCCCAGCATTTT
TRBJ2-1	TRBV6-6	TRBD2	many	CASSERGGGYNEQFF	TGTGCCAGCAGTGAGCGGGGGGGCGGGTACAATGAGCAGTTCTTC
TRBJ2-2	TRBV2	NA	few	CASSAAGSSGELFF	TGTGCCAGCAGTGCCGCCGGTTCCTCGGGGGAGCTGTTTTTT
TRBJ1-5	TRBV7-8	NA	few	CASSLVAQPQHF	TGTGCCAGCAGCTTAGTGGCTCAGCCCCAGCATTTT
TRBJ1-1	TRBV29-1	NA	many	CSVLGGGTEAFF	TGCAGCGTTCTGGGGGGAGGCACTGAAGCTTTCTTT
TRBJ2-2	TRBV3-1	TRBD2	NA	CASSQGSRTSGSRDTGELFF	TGTGCCAGCAGCCAAGGCTCAAGGACTAGCGGGAGCCGGGACACCGGGGAGCTGTTTTTT
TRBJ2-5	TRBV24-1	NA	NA	CATGVDSGETQYF	TGTGCCACCGGGGTAGACAGCGGAGAGACCCAGTACTTC
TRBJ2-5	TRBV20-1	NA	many	CSARGGETQYF	TGCAGTGCTAGAGGAGGCGAGACCCAGTACTTC
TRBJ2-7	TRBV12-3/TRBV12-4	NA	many	CASSFSGEYEQYF	TGTGCCAGCAGTTTTTCCGGGGAGTACGAGCAGTACTTC
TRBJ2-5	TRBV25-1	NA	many	CASSAYQETQYF	TGTGCCAGCAGTGCTTACCAAGAGACCCAGTACTTC
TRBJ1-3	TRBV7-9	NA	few	CASSFEPDHSGNTIYF	TGTGCCAGCAGCTTTGAGCCTGACCACTCTGGAAACACCATATATTTT
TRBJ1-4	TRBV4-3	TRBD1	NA	CASSLTGVDEKLFF	TGCGCCAGCAGCCTGACAGGGGTAGACGAAAAACTGTTTTTT
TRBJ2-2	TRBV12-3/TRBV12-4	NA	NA	CASSPPGLYTGELFF	TGTGCCAGCAGTCCCCCGGGGTTATACACCGGGGAGCTGTTTTTT
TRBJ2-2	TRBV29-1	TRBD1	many	CSAVPTGVTGELFF	TGCAGCGCTGTCCCGACAGGGGTTACCGGGGAGCTGTTTTTT
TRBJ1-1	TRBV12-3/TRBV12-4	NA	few	CASSLVGRANTEAFF	TGTGCCAGCAGTTTAGTGGGGAGGGCGAACACTGAAGCTTTCTTT
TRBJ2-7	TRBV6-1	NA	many	CAIGRSYEQYF	TGTGCCATCGGACGGAGCTACGAGCAGTACTTC
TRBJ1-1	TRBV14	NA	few	CASSQANRPEAFF	TGTGCCAGCAGCCAAGCGAACAGGCCTGAAGCTTTCTTT
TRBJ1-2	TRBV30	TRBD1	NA	CAWTPGTVGYTF	TGTGCCTGGACTCCAGGGACAGTTGGCTACACCTTC
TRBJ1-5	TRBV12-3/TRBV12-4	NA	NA	CASSFSGGFNQPQHF	TGTGCCAGCAGTTTTTCTGGCGGATTCAATCAGCCCCAGCATTTT
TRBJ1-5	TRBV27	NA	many	CASSLSGTSNQPQHF	TGTGCCAGCAGTTTATCTGGGACAAGCAATCAGCCCCAGCATTTT
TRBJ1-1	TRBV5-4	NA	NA	CASSLLQTNTEAFF	TGTGCCAGCAGCTTGCTACAGACGAACACTGAAGCTTTCTTT
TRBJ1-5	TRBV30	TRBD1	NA	CAWSDRGNQPQHF	TGTGCCTGGAGTGACAGGGGAAATCAGCCCCAGCATTTT
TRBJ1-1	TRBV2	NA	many	CASRAPGGLNTEAFF	TGTGCCAGCAGGGCCCCGGGGGGACTGAACACTGAAGCTTTCTTT
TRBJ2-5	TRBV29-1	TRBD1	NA	CSVRDRGLETQYF	TGCAGCGTCCGGGACAGGGGTTTAGAGACCCAGTACTTC
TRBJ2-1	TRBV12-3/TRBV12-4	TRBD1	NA	CASRPSLGQGAHEQFF	TGTGCCAGCAGACCCTCGTTGGGACAGGGGGCGCATGAGCAGTTCTTC
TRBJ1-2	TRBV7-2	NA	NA	CASSPNVANYGYTF	TGTGCCAGCAGCCCCAACGTGGCTAACTATGGCTACACCTTC
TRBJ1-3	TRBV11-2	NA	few	CASSPGRGTLDTIYF	TGTGCCAGCAGCCCAGGCAGGGGCACCCTGGACACCATATATTTT